This entry lists 21 T cell receptor beta chains sequenced from one sample in a study of OX40 agonist ivuxolimab in advanced cancers. Profiled with immunoSEQ multiplex PCR; TCRdb holds only in-frame clones, not every one. This sample has about 68,000 clones, with roughly 82% found just once. The source material was CD4+ or CD8+ T cells sorted from blood, sampled in a trial of the OX40 agonist ivuxolimab. The receptors shown here come from an adult with an advanced solid tumor such as melanoma, head and neck, liver or kidney cancer.

The chain uses TRBV28 and TRBJ2-1; D gene uncertain. Trimming took off 7 bases at V and 0 bases at J, with 10 bases between the two ends. The CDR3 runs to 14 residues. Germline V gene data show CDR1 as MDHEN and CDR2 as SYDVKM. In DNA, the CDR3 is TGTGCCAGCACCACGTGGGGCTCCTACAATGAGCAGTTCTTC. Amino acids: CASTTWGSYNEQFF.

This rearrangement joins TRBV11-2 to TRBJ1-2; 11 nucleotides line up with TRBD1. This CDR3 spans 14 amino acids. J lost 7 bases, V lost 4 bases, and 5 bases had no gene match. The germline CDR1 and CDR2 sequences are SGHAT and FQNNGV. Here the CDR3 reads CASSSGTGGFGYTF. CDR3 in DNA: TGTGCCAGCAGCTCAGGGACAGGGGGTTTTGGCTACACCTTC.

The chain has TRBV11-2 and TRBJ2-1; no firm D call. The CDR3 covers 15 residues. V was cut by 3 bases and J by 7 bases, with 16 bases left in between. CDR1 is SGHAT and CDR2 is FQNNGV in the germline V gene. The DNA for the CDR3 is TGTGCCAGCAGCTTTCGGGTTTTAGCAGTAAATGAGCAGTTCTTC. Translation gives CASSFRVLAVNEQFF.

The chain employs TRBV7-6 and TRBJ1-5, with D maybe TRBD1 (5 bases). The CDR3 totals 15 residues. V was shortened by 2 bases and J by 5 bases, with 13 bases between the two germline ends. The germline CDR1 and CDR2 sequences are SGHVS and FNYEAQ. The CDR3 reads CASSLYGARDQPQHF. DNA for the CDR3: TGTGCCAGCAGCTTATACGGGGCTAGAGATCAGCCCCAGCATTTT.

The chain's CDR3 is CASSPSGTPETGYTF. Here the CDR3 DNA reads TGTGCCAGCAGCCCCTCCGGGACTCCGGAGACGGGCTACACCTTC. The chain links TRBV5-5 to TRBJ1-2, with D tentatively TRBD1 (5 bases). Germline V lookup: CDR1 SGHKS, CDR2 YYEKEE (reference sequence). The ends were cut back, 4 bases at V and 8 bases at J, with 21 bases in the middle. This CDR3 is built from 15 residues.

The V call is TRBV5-1, the J call TRBJ2-1; 9 bases map to TRBD2. The CDR3 extends over 17 amino acids. CDR1 and CDR2 (germline): SGHRS, YFSETQ. V was pared by 0 bases and J by 0 bases, with 4 bases of the junction left unmatched. The CDR3 reads CASSLGNSGSSYNEQFF. The CDR3 region has the DNA TGCGCCAGCAGCTTGGGTAATAGCGGGAGCTCCTACAATGAGCAGTTCTTC.

The V gene is TRBV28, the J gene TRBJ2-2; 7 positions agree with TRBD1. The CDR3 consists of 16 residues. The germline gives CDR1 MDHEN, CDR2 SYDVKM. V lost 5 bases, J lost 6 bases, and 12 bases stayed unmatched. Here the CDR3 reads CASSGMADRRPGELFF. Written as DNA, the CDR3 is TGTGCCAGCAGTGGAATGGCGGACAGGCGTCCCGGGGAGCTGTTTTTT.

This chain connects TRBV30 to TRBJ2-1, with TRBD1 as a possible D gene (5 bases). The V end lost 1 base, the J end lost 0 bases, and 7 bases lay between the germline ends. CDR3 length: 14 residues. CDR1 and CDR2 (germline): GTSNPN, SVGIG (reference sequence). In DNA form, the CDR3 reads TGTGCCTGGAGTGCAGGACACTCCTACAATGAGCAGTTCTTC. Its protein product is CAWSAGHSYNEQFF.

V and J are TRBV7-2 and TRBJ2-1; 15 nucleotides agree with TRBD2. V trimming: 5 bases; J trimming: 6 bases; junction bases outside the gene matches: 5. Germline values: CDR1 SGHTA, CDR2 FQGNSA. The CDR3 covers 16 residues. The CDR3 DNA follows: TGTGCCAGCAGCCAAGAGGGACTAGCGGGAGGCAATGAGCAGTTCTTC. It yields the protein CASSQEGLAGGNEQFF.

The chain joins TRBV27 to TRBJ2-7; D ambiguous. The CDR3 runs 12 residues. The germline CDR1 and CDR2 sequences are MNHEY and SMNVEV (reference sequence). V lost 11 bases and J lost 6, with 17 bases in between. The CDR3 DNA sequence: TGTGCCGGAATTTACCCGTCTTGCGAGCAGTACTTC. Amino acids: CAGIYPSCEQYF.

This chain links TRBV7-8 with TRBJ2-2; no definite D call. Germline V CDR1 and CDR2: SGHVS, FQNEAQ. The CDR3 length is 16 residues. V lost 4 bases and J 0 bases, leaving 12 bases between the germline ends. CDR3 in amino acids: CASSSNGRANTGELFF. CDR3 sequence (DNA): TGTGCCAGCAGCTCAAACGGAAGAGCGAACACCGGGGAGCTGTTTTTT.

The chain is built from TRBV4-1 and TRBJ2-7; the match to TRBD1 covers 7 bases. The CDR3 is made up of 16 amino acids. The V gene's germline CDR1 is MGHRA and CDR2 YSYEKL. Losses at the gene ends were 8 bases for V and 3 bases for J; bases not matched to a gene: 16. The CDR3 sequence: CASAVQRGQVFYEQYF. The CDR3 DNA follows: TGCGCCAGCGCTGTTCAACGCGGACAGGTTTTCTACGAGCAGTACTTC.

Here the CDR3 DNA reads TGTGCCAGCACTCCGGGTCTAGCGGGGACGAACACCGGGGAGCTGTTTTTT. Residues: CASTPGLAGTNTGELFF. The gene calls are TRBV5-4 and TRBJ2-2, with 9 positions matching TRBD2. The CDR3 covers 17 residues. Germline V gives CDR1 SGHNT, CDR2 YYREEE (reference sequence). Trimming took 6 bases from V and 0 from J; bases not matched to a gene: 9.

The CDR3 region is CASSLVAGAYNEQFF. The CDR3 DNA is TGCGCCAGCAGCTTGGTAGCGGGAGCGTACAATGAGCAGTTCTTC. The J gene is TRBJ2-1, the V gene TRBV5-1; 9 bases fit TRBD2. In germline, CDR1 is SGHRS, CDR2 YFSETQ. The CDR3 has 15 amino acids. Trimming took 0 bases from V and 4 from J; bases not matched to a gene: 2.

The chain is built from TRBV7-3 and TRBJ2-1; TRBD2 aligns across 12 bases. Looked up from germline, CDR1 is SGHTA and CDR2 is FQGTGA. The CDR3 has 13 amino acids. V shed 6 bases, J shed 8 bases, and the junction held 2 bases outside the gene matches. This chain's CDR3 is CASRLAGGHEQFF. The CDR3, as DNA: TGTGCCAGCAGACTAGCGGGAGGCCATGAGCAGTTCTTC.

The DNA for the CDR3 is TGTGCCAGCAGTTCTCTAGCGGGAGTGGTCGGGGAGCTGTTTTTT. This sequence encodes CASSSLAGVVGELFF. The J gene is TRBJ2-2, the V gene TRBV6-6, with TRBD2 matching over 10 bases. This CDR3 region has 15 residues. Germline V gene data show CDR1 as MNHNY and CDR2 as SVGAGI (reference sequence). V dropped 4 bases and J dropped 7; count of bases not matched to a gene: 6.

The chain couples TRBV9 to TRBJ2-6; D unclear. The CDR3 runs 16 residues. Trimming removed 0 bases from V and 2 bases from J, with 9 bases in between. Germline V CDR1 and CDR2: SGDLS, YYNGEE. The CDR3 sequence is CASSVGVRPGANVLTF. The CDR3 DNA sequence: TGTGCCAGCAGCGTAGGGGTGCGGCCTGGGGCCAACGTCCTGACTTTC.

The count of this clone is one. The rearrangement uses TRBV4-1 and TRBJ2-1; possible D gene TRBD1, 5 bases. This CDR3 is 13 amino acids long. In germline, CDR1 is MGHRA, CDR2 YSYEKL. Trimming cost V 2 bases and J 5 bases, with 7 bases left between them. CDR3 sequence: CASSQPGNNEQFF. CDR3 DNA sequence: TGCGCCAGCAGCCAACCAGGGAACAATGAGCAGTTCTTC.

The genes are TRBV5-6 and TRBJ2-5, with D perhaps assigned TRBD1 or TRBD2 (5 bases each). Germline V CDR1 and CDR2: SGHDT, YYEEEE. V was pared by 3 bases and J by 5 bases, with 8 bases between. The CDR3 consists of 12 residues. Written as DNA, the CDR3 is TGTGCCAGCAGCTGGGGCGGGGAGACCCAGTACTTC. It specifies CASSWGGETQYF. The full variable domain, rest sourced from reference TRBV5-6 and TRBJ2-5, is DAGVTQSPTHLIKTRGQQVTLRCSPKSGHDTVSWYQQALGQGPQFIFQYYEEEERQRGNFPDRFSGHQFPNYSSELNVNALLLGDSALYLCASSWGGETQYFGPGTRLLVL.

V and J are TRBV28 and TRBJ2-1; TRBD1 might be the D (6 bases). V was cut by 6 bases and J by 8 bases, with 17 bases left in between. The CDR3 has 14 amino acids. Germline CDR1 is MDHEN and CDR2 is SYDVKM. The CDR3 here is CASRLDSSRDEQFF. In DNA form, the CDR3 reads TGTGCCAGCAGGCTGGACAGTTCCCGCGATGAGCAGTTCTTC.

The V call is TRBV30, the J call TRBJ1-2; no reliable D call. From germline, CDR1 is GTSNPN and CDR2 SVGIG (reference sequence). The CDR3 loop spans 14 amino acids. The ends were cut back, 3 bases at V and 2 bases at J, with 13 bases in the middle. The CDR3 coding sequence is TGTGCCTGGAGGCAGGATTTTACAAACTATGGCTACACCTTC. It translates to CAWRQDFTNYGYTF. Filled out from reference TRBV30 and TRBJ1-2, the complete variable domain reads SQTIHQWPATLVQPVGSPLSLECTVEGTSNPNLYWYRQAAGRGLQLLFYSVGIGQISSEVPQNLSASRPQDRQFILSSKKLLLSDSGFYLCAWRQDFTNYGYTFGSGTRLTVV.